The 19 T cell receptor beta chains below come from one sample, sequenced in a study of T cells in Graves' hyperthyroidism and ophthalmopathy. There were TCR beta CDR3 regions amplified from RNA transcripts. RT-PCR in the first round (using the HTBI primer set) targeted the TCR CDR3. TCRdb used MiXCR to reprocess the multiplex PCR reads, holding one entry per CDR3 protein. In the table there are 350,000 or so distinct CDR3 sequences, approximately 17% of which are singletons. The sequencing sample was made of blood. The receptors were gathered from a woman aged 30 to 39 with Graves' hyperthyroidism that later progressed to Graves' ophthalmopathy.

The genes are TRBV5-6 and TRBJ1-1; no firm D call. Germline V CDR1 and CDR2: SGHDT, YYEEEE. V lost 4 bases to trimming and J lost 7 bases, with 23 bases between them. The CDR3 runs 16 residues. The chain's CDR3 is CASSRMIGGRQNEAFF. The CDR3 DNA sequence: TGTGCCAGCAGCAGAATGATAGGAGGTCGACAAAATGAAGCTTTCTTT.

The J gene is TRBJ1-2, the V gene TRBV3-1; D might be TRBD1 (5 bases). Germline V gene data show CDR1 as LGHDT and CDR2 as YNNKEL (reference sequence). The CDR3 has 14 amino acids. Between the trimmed V and J ends, which lost 4 bases and 9 bases, there was a span of 18 bases. This CDR3 reads CASSLSTGDGSYTF. The CDR3 nucleotides are TGTGCCAGCAGCCTTTCGACCGGGGACGGGAGCTACACCTTC.

This clonotype was counted at least ten times. The genes are TRBV20-1 and TRBJ1-1; D not certain. There are 13 residues in the CDR3. V was shortened by 2 bases and J by 5 bases, with 12 bases between the two germline ends. Germline V CDR1 and CDR2: DFQATT, SNEGSKA (reference sequence). The DNA of the CDR3 is TGCAGTGCTAGAAGACCAGACTCTACTGAAGCTTTCTTT. The encoded protein is CSARRPDSTEAFF.

Points on this clonotype: This may be a read error, as it is one base from a much larger clone. The CDR3 does not close with the conserved phenylalanine or tryptophan, likely indicating a read error. The CDR3 DNA follows: TGTGCCAGCAGTTTCGTTGGGACAGGGATCTACGAGCAGTACCTC. Its translation: CASSFVGTGIYEQYL. The chain has TRBV27 and TRBJ2-7; 9 nucleotides match TRBD1. The CDR3 extends over 15 amino acids. Per germline, CDR1 MNHEY and CDR2 SMNVEV (reference sequence). Germline trimming cut 3 bases from V and 3 bases from J; bases unmatched to any gene: 6.

In this sample, this clonotype turned up many times. The V gene is TRBV5-1, the J gene TRBJ2-1, with 13 bases aligning to TRBD2. The CDR3 has 16 amino acids. V lost 3 bases to trimming and J lost 8 bases; unmatched junction nucleotides: 8. Germline lookup yields CDR1 SGHRS and CDR2 YFSETQ. CDR3 in DNA: TGCGCCAGCAGCTGCGAACTAGCGGGAGGGCCTGATGAGCAGTTCTTC. Translation: CASSCELAGGPDEQFF.

This clonotype has at least ten counts. The genes are TRBV27 and TRBJ2-2; D is ambiguous. Trimming left V 5 bases short and J 5 bases short, with 6 bases between. Germline V gene lookup returns CDR1 MNHEY and CDR2 SMNVEV (reference sequence). This CDR3 region has 12 residues. The CDR3 coding sequence is TGTGCCAGCAGTCCGTCAACCGGGGAGCTGTTTTTT. This translates into CASSPSTGELFF.

This chain connects TRBV28 to TRBJ2-1, with TRBD1 identical over 7 bases. Germline CDR1 reads MDHEN; CDR2 reads SYDVKM. The V and J ends lost 1 base and 4 bases, in that order; junction bases with no gene match: 7. This CDR3 is 16 amino acids long. The DNA for the CDR3 is TGTGCCAGCAGTTTATTCGGGACAGTGAGTTACAATGAGCAGTTCTTC. This translates into CASSLFGTVSYNEQFF.

This clonotype was found many times. The rearrangement joins TRBV3-1 to TRBJ1-2, with D uncertain. The CDR3 totals 13 residues. Trimming took 0 bases from V and 3 from J, leaving 5 bases between them. The V gene's germline CDR1 is LGHDT and CDR2 YNNKEL (reference sequence). CDR3 amino acids: CASSQDLDYGYTF. In DNA form, the CDR3 reads TGTGCCAGCAGCCAAGATCTCGACTATGGCTACACCTTC.

The rearrangement joins TRBV6-2 or TRBV6-3 to TRBJ2-7; D is possibly TRBD2 (5 bases). The V gene's germline CDR1 is MNHEY and CDR2 SVGEGT. V lost 6 bases, J lost 2 bases, and 17 bases lay in between. This CDR3 contains 15 residues. The CDR3 region is CASSRSPGGPYEQYF. The CDR3 DNA reads as TGTGCCAGCAGCCGAAGCCCCGGAGGCCCCTACGAGCAGTACTTC.

J is TRBJ1-4 and V is TRBV4-2; the D is unclear. The germline V gene encodes CDR1 LGHNA and CDR2 YNFKEQ. Trimming left V 4 bases short and J 6 bases short, with 12 bases between. The CDR3 is made up of 14 amino acids. CDR3 in DNA: TGTGCCAGCAGCCTCAACAAAGGAGATGAAAAACTGTTTTTT. Translating gives CASSLNKGDEKLFF.

The sample holds a few counts of this clonotype. A much larger clone differs from this one at a single base, so this may be a read error. The chain combines TRBV27 with TRBJ2-1; possibly TRBD1 for D (5 bases). This CDR3 is built from 14 residues. Trimming took off 6 bases at V and 7 bases at J, with 16 bases between the two ends. The germline CDR1 and CDR2 sequences are MNHEY and SMNVEV (reference sequence). The CDR3 DNA reads as TGTGCCAGCAGCCCAACCAGGGTTTGGAATGAGCAGTTCTTC. It encodes CASSPTRVWNEQFF.

The sample holds many counts of this clonotype. The chain recombines TRBV28 with TRBJ2-1; D uncertain. V shed 4 bases and J shed 0 bases, with 13 bases lying between them. CDR1 and CDR2 (germline): MDHEN, SYDVKM. This CDR3 is 16 amino acids long. This CDR3 reads CASSSPADSSYNEQFF. The DNA of the CDR3 is TGTGCCAGCAGTTCCCCCGCAGATAGCTCCTACAATGAGCAGTTCTTC.

This clonotype was counted only a few times. J is TRBJ2-1 and V is TRBV19, with unresolved D. Germline V gene lookup returns CDR1 LNHDA and CDR2 SQIVND (reference sequence). This CDR3 region has 14 residues. V was cut by 6 bases and J by 5 bases, with 14 bases left in between. CDR3 nucleotides: TGTGCCAGTAGAAACCCTCGACGACACAATGAGCAGTTCTTC. Translated, it gives CASRNPRRHNEQFF.

This clonotype was seen many times. The V gene is TRBV12-3 or TRBV12-4, the J gene TRBJ2-1; 8 positions match TRBD1. The junction had 11 bases not matched to a gene; V was cut back by 3 bases and J by 7 bases. The CDR3 is made up of 16 amino acids. CDR3 sequence (DNA): TGTGCCAGCAGTTTTCGAGGACAGGGAATCGGTAATGAGCAGTTCTTC. This codes for CASSFRGQGIGNEQFF.

CDR3 sequence reads: CASSFILASTDTQYF. The CDR3 coding sequence is TGTGCCAGCAGTTTCATACTAGCGAGTACAGATACGCAGTATTTT. V gene TRBV28 combines with J gene TRBJ2-3, with 7 bases fitting TRBD2. The CDR3 runs to 15 residues. CDR1 is MDHEN, CDR2 SYDVKM, per germline. The V gene end was trimmed by 3 bases and the J gene end by 3 bases; junction bases not matched to a gene: 6.

This clonotype came up many times. This chain uses TRBV7-8 with TRBJ2-5; possible D gene TRBD1, 5 bases. V shed 5 bases and J shed 7 bases, with 20 bases lying between them. The V gene's germline CDR1 is SGHVS and CDR2 FQNEAQ. This CDR3 is built from 15 residues. The CDR3 sequence is CASSPGSVGPGTQYF. The CDR3 DNA sequence: TGTGCCAGCAGCCCAGGGTCAGTTGGACCTGGGACCCAGTACTTC.

This clonotype has just a few counts. The V gene is TRBV6-5, the J gene TRBJ2-7; D is undetermined. This CDR3 has 16 amino acids. The V gene lost 0 bases and the J gene lost 2 bases, with 14 bases spanning the gap. The germline V gene encodes CDR1 MNHEY and CDR2 SVGAGI. CDR3 region: CASSYSRQVGTYEQYF. The CDR3 DNA reads TGTGCCAGCAGTTACTCCCGGCAGGTCGGCACCTACGAGCAGTACTTC.

This clonotype occurred many times. The chain is built from TRBV6-1 and TRBJ1-1; no reliable D call. Germline values: CDR1 MNHNS, CDR2 SASEGT. Trimming removed 3 bases at V and 4 bases at J, with 18 bases between. CDR3 length: 16 residues. The CDR3 protein is CASSDARDGEFTEAFF. The CDR3, as DNA: TGTGCCAGCAGTGATGCCCGCGACGGGGAGTTCACTGAAGCTTTCTTT.

This sequence joins TRBV19 and TRBJ1-1, with D possibly TRBD1 on 6 matching bases. This CDR3 spans 15 amino acids. V was clipped by 4 bases and J by 4 bases, with 16 bases between them. Germline V gives CDR1 LNHDA, CDR2 SQIVND (reference sequence). DNA of the CDR3: TGTGCCAGTAGTACCGGTCGGGGGCTGGTCACTGAAGCTTTCTTT. This gives the protein CASSTGRGLVTEAFF.